What follows are 18 T cell receptor beta chains derived from one specimen sequenced in a study of spatial heterogeneity in lung cancer. The time point: sample taken at primary tumor resection. Whole RNA was taken from tumor, nontumor lung or frozen PBMC; it was then sequenced unsorted. TCRdb re-analysed the 5' RACE reads in MiXCR, keeping a single row per CDR3 protein. Of 4,000 to 5,500 distinct CDR3 sequences listed, 18% are singletons. The sequences come from normal lung tissue next to the tumor, collected at surgery. These receptors all come from a male donor with early-stage non-small cell lung cancer.

In this sample, this clonotype is medium-sized. V and J are TRBV2 and TRBJ2-5; 10 bases agree with TRBD1. The CDR3 extends over 15 amino acids. The J segment lost 3 bases and the V segment lost 6 bases, leaving 7 bases of the junction unmatched. Germline V gives CDR1 SNHLY, CDR2 FYNNEI. CDR3 protein: CASRSAGTGEETQYF. CDR3 nucleotides: TGTGCCAGCAGGTCGGCGGGGACAGGGGAAGAGACCCAGTACTTC.

This clonotype is categorized as medium-sized. The rearrangement links TRBV24-1 to TRBJ2-5; D remains ambiguous. Germline values: CDR1 KGHDR, CDR2 SFDVKD. Trimming left V 6 bases short and J 2 bases short, with 3 bases between. The CDR3 spans 11 residues. The CDR3: CATSLQETQYF. CDR3 in DNA: TGTGCCACCAGTCTTCAAGAGACCCAGTACTTC.

This clonotype was observed at least ten times. The chain employs TRBV20-1 and TRBJ1-4; no clear D. V was shortened by 4 bases and J by 8 bases, with 11 bases between the two germline ends. This CDR3 has 12 amino acids. Germline V lookup: CDR1 DFQATT, CDR2 SNEGSKA (reference sequence). DNA of the CDR3: TGCAGTGCTATGGGGAGAGGAGAAAAACTGTTTTTT. Protein sequence: CSAMGRGEKLFF.

Many counts were recorded for this clonotype. This rearrangement joins TRBV5-1 to TRBJ1-1; D possibly corresponds to TRBD1 (5 bases). Trimming stripped 0 bases from V and 5 bases from J, with 11 bases between. Germline CDR1 and CDR2: SGHRS and YFSETQ. The CDR3 extends over 14 amino acids. CDR3 nucleotide sequence: TGCGCCAGCAGCTTGGATAGGGGAGGGACTGAAGCTTTCTTT. Translated: CASSLDRGGTEAFF.

This sequence joins TRBV6-5 and TRBJ1-1; D possibly corresponds to TRBD1 (5 bases). Trimming took off 5 bases at V and 3 bases at J, with 19 bases between the two ends. Germline V CDR1 and CDR2: MNHEY, SVGAGI. This CDR3 comprises 16 residues. The CDR3 DNA sequence: TGTGCCAGCAGTCGAAAATCGACAGCCGAGTACACTGAAGCTTTCTTT. This encodes CASSRKSTAEYTEAFF.

The sample holds many counts of this clonotype. This chain links TRBV9 with TRBJ2-5, with 10 nucleotides matching TRBD2. CDR1 is SGDLS and CDR2 is YYNGEE in the germline V gene. V shed 2 bases, J shed 4 bases, and the junction held 5 bases outside the gene matches. This CDR3 spans 15 amino acids. CDR3 nucleotide sequence: TGTGCCAGCAGCGTGAGCGGGGGGGTATCAGAGACCCAGTACTTC. Encoded protein: CASSVSGGVSETQYF.

This clonotype is labeled as medium-sized. The rearrangement uses TRBV7-9 and TRBJ2-5; no reliable D call. Deletions cut 2 bases from V and 5 bases from J, with 6 bases between. CDR1 SEHNR and CDR2 FQNEAQ come from the germline V gene (reference sequence). The CDR3 is 12 residues long. As DNA, the CDR3 is TGTGCCAGCAGCTTATTTGTGGAGACCCAGTACTTC. Protein product: CASSLFVETQYF.

This clonotype appeared many times. V is TRBV28 and J is TRBJ1-2; D is unresolved. The germline V and J ends were trimmed by 6 bases and 7 bases, with 15 bases remaining between them. This CDR3 has 13 amino acids. CDR1 MDHEN and CDR2 SYDVKM come from the germline V gene. CDR3 sequence: CASSHRAAGGYTF. CDR3 bases: TGTGCCAGCAGCCACCGGGCCGCCGGTGGCTACACCTTC.

The rearrangement uses TRBV18 and TRBJ2-1, with 12 bases that match TRBD1. J gave up 10 bases and V 0 bases, and 7 bases lay outside the gene matches. This CDR3 is 16 amino acids long. Looked up from germline, CDR1 is KGHSH and CDR2 is LQKENI. CDR3 residues: CASSPPPGQGAWEQFF. The DNA for the CDR3 is TGTGCCAGCTCACCACCCCCGGGACAGGGGGCTTGGGAGCAGTTCTTC.

By frequency in the sample, this clonotype is medium-sized. The chain has TRBV7-8 and TRBJ2-5; D unclear. The CDR3 has 16 residues. Between the trimmed V and J ends, which lost 1 base and 5 bases, there was a span of 17 bases. Germline assignment: CDR1 SGHVS and CDR2 FQNEAQ. The CDR3 spells CASSLGVHRLMETQYF. Here the CDR3 DNA reads TGTGCCAGCAGCTTAGGGGTGCACCGCTTGATGGAGACCCAGTACTTC.

This clonotype was picked up many times. The chain has TRBV3-1 and TRBJ2-7; D perhaps matches TRBD2 (6 bases). The length of the CDR3 is 15 residues. CDR1 is LGHDT, CDR2 YNNKEL, per germline (reference sequence). Trimming took 0 bases from V and 7 from J, leaving 16 bases between them. Here the CDR3 DNA reads TGTGCCAGCAGCCAAGATTTCCAGGAGGAGGGGGAGCAGTACTTC. It translates to CASSQDFQEEGEQYF.

By sample fraction, this clonotype is medium-sized. The chain links TRBV15 to TRBJ2-7, with a possible D match to TRBD2 (5 bases). Germline V CDR1 and CDR2: LNHNV, YYDKDF (reference sequence). The CDR3 extends over 17 amino acids. V lost 2 bases and J 4 bases, leaving 21 bases between the germline ends. The CDR3 protein is CATSRRVVFGGSYEQYF. CDR3 sequence (DNA): TGTGCCACCAGCAGACGTGTCGTTTTCGGTGGGAGTTACGAGCAGTACTTC. Filled out from reference TRBV15 and TRBJ2-7, the complete variable domain reads DAMVIQNPRYQVTQFGKPVTLSCSQTLNHNVMYWYQQKSSQAPKLLFHYYDKDFNNEADTPDNFQSRRPNTSFCFLDIRSPGLGDTAMYLCATSRRVVFGGSYEQYFGPGTRLTVT.

The chain is built from TRBV3-1 and TRBJ2-3; TRBD1 might be the D (5 bases). Trimming shortened V by 1 base and J by 9 bases, and 17 bases separated the two germline ends. CDR1 is LGHDT and CDR2 is YNNKEL in the germline V gene (reference sequence). The CDR3 sequence is 15 residues long. CDR3 DNA sequence: TGTGCCAGCAGCCAAGGACGCGGACAAGGGGTCACGCAGTATTTT. Translated, it gives CASSQGRGQGVTQYF.

This clonotype was detected only once. The V call is TRBV11-2, the J call TRBJ2-1; D is possibly TRBD2 (6 bases). The CDR3 covers 12 residues. Trimming stripped 6 bases from V and 7 bases from J, with 10 bases between. Per the germline V gene, CDR1 is SGHAT and CDR2 is FQNNGV. The CDR3 protein is CASSQTRNEQFF. The DNA for the CDR3 is TGTGCCAGCAGTCAGACTAGGAATGAGCAGTTCTTC.

This sequence joins TRBV29-1 and TRBJ2-1, with D uncertain. Between the trimmed V and J ends, which lost 6 bases and 4 bases, there was a span of 7 bases. In germline, CDR1 is SQVTM, CDR2 ANQGSEA. This CDR3 contains 11 residues. CDR3 amino acids: CSVLEYNEQFF. As DNA, the CDR3 is TGCAGCGTGCTTGAGTACAATGAGCAGTTCTTC.

The V gene is TRBV6-5, the J gene TRBJ1-2; a weak D match, TRBD1 (6 bases). Looked up from germline, CDR1 is MNHEY and CDR2 is SVGAGI. This CDR3 region has 16 residues. Between the trimmed V and J ends, which lost 3 bases and 3 bases, there was a span of 17 bases. The CDR3 DNA is TGTGCCAGCAGTTATTCTTACCGGACAGCATACTATGGCTACACCTTC. Its translation: CASSYSYRTAYYGYTF.

By frequency in the sample, this clonotype is medium-sized. This rearrangement joins TRBV7-2 to TRBJ1-5, with 11 bases that match TRBD1. The CDR3 covers 15 residues. The trim removed 1 base at V and 5 bases at J, leaving 1 base unmatched. Per germline, CDR1 SGHTA and CDR2 FQGNSA. The chain's CDR3 is CASSLVGQGDQPQHF. CDR3 in DNA: TGTGCCAGCAGCTTAGTGGGACAGGGGGATCAGCCCCAGCATTTT.

The rearrangement joins TRBV10-3 to TRBJ2-3, with D hard to call. V was trimmed by 6 bases and J by 6 bases, leaving 13 bases between them. Germline loops: CDR1 ENHRY, CDR2 SYGVKD. The CDR3 has 13 amino acids. In DNA form, the CDR3 reads TGTGCCATCAGGCGCGAGGTCCTGGATACGCAGTATTTT. Residues: CAIRREVLDTQYF.